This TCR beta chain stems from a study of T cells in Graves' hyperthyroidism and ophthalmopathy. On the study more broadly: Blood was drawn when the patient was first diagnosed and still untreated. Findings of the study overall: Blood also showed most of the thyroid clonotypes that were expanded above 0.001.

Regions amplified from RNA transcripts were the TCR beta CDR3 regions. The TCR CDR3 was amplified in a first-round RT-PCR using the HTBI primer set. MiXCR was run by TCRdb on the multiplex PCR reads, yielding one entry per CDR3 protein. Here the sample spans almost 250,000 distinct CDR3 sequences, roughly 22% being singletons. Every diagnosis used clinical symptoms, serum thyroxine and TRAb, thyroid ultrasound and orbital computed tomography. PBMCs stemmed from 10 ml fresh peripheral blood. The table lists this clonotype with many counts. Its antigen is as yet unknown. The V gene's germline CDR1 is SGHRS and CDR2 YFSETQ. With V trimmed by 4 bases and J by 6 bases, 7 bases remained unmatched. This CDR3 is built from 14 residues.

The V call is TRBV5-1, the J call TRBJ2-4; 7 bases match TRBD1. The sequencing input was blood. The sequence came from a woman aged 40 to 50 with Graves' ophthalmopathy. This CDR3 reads CASSLRDSGNIQYF. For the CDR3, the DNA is TGCGCCAGCAGCCTCCGGGACAGCGGAAACATTCAGTACTTC. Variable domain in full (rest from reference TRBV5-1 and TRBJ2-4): KAGVTQTPRYLIKTRGQQVTLSCSPISGHRSVSWYQQTPGQGLQFLFEYFSETQRNKGNFPGRFSGRQFSNSRSEMNVSTLELGDSALYLCASSLRDSGNIQYFGAGTRLSVL.